The T cell receptor (beta chain) under discussion was sequenced for a study of Ad26.COV2.S vaccination and SARS-CoV-2 variants. Study-level findings and limits: Substantial post-vaccination breadth of spike-specific CD8+ and CD4+ T cell responses was reported. The study found similar non-spike TCR breadth in vaccine and placebo recipients.

CDR1 and CDR2 (germline): SGHAT, FQNNGV. The CDR3 sequence is 15 residues long. V dropped 5 bases and J dropped 2; count of bases not matched to a gene: 6. Concerning this clone: The antigen remains unidentified.

Treatment in this sample: some 20 received Ad26.COV2.S at low or high dose, single or two shots; 5 received placebo; per-sample allocation not given. The study sampled participants on day 63 after the first vaccine or placebo injection. The method was immunoSEQ multiplex PCR; TCRdb's version includes in-frame clones alone and lacks a portion of them. The table lists approximately 300,000 clones, around 81% of them singletons. The material was peripheral blood, obtained in a trial of Ad26.COV2.S vaccine versus placebo. V is TRBV11-2 and J is TRBJ1-3; TRBD1 matches at 7 bases. The sequence derives from a person between 18 and 59 years old who received the Ad26.COV2.S COVID-19 vaccine or a placebo. The CDR3 DNA reads as TGTGCCAGCAGCCCGGACAGGATAGCTGGAAACACCATATATTTT. It codes for CASSPDRIAGNTIYF.